A selection of T cell receptor beta chains follows, all from one sample in a study of T cell responses to AZD1222 COVID-19 vaccine. Repertoires were generated with immunoSEQ multiplex PCR, while TCRdb's copy carries only in-frame clones and drops some. Of about 150,000 clones detected, roughly 90% appear once; the ten largest clones hold over 1.3%. The sequencing used peripheral blood, collected on day 0 of AZD1222 vaccination. The receptors originated from an adult in good health. The CDR3 runs from the conserved cysteine through the conserved F or W. Clone sizes are given selectively: once, few, many, or a class where the clone is expanded.

TRBV28	.	TRBJ2-7	CASSLYLGSSYEQYF
TRBV4-2	.	TRBJ1-2	CASSRGQGGANYGYTF
TRBV6-5	.	TRBJ1-2	CASSSGTLQGYYGYTF
TRBV29-1	.	TRBJ1-1	CSVVGGGTEAFF
TRBV5-1	.	TRBJ2-7	CASSPDTPYEQYF
TRBV10-3	.	TRBJ1-1	CAISAGTEAFF
TRBV27	.	TRBJ1-5	CASSLDEIWSFQPQHF
TRBV28	.	TRBJ1-5	CASTSNQPQHF
TRBV4-3	once	TRBJ2-1	CASSRGSGFKDNEQFF
TRBV25-1	.	TRBJ1-2	CASSTGYGYTF
TRBV10-3	.	TRBJ1-5	CAISEGRGLRPQHF
TRBV5-6	.	TRBJ1-1	CASSSGQGNTEAFF
TRBV4-1	.	TRBJ1-2	CASSQNAGLGGYTF
TRBV27	.	TRBJ2-7	CASSSPGTASYEQYF
TRBV5-4	.	TRBJ2-3	CASSLTGALTDTQYF
TRBV5-1	.	TRBJ1-3	CASSPTTGLFSGNTIYF
TRBV12-5	.	TRBJ1-2	CASGSSSGASYGYTF
TRBV18	.	TRBJ2-2	CASSPPGDRGTGELFF
TRBV9	.	TRBJ1-3	CASSATISGQGNTIYF
TRBV11-3	.	TRBJ2-3	CASSKLAGAPDTQYF
TRBV28	.	TRBJ1-2	CASSPGDYGYTF
TRBV24-1	.	TRBJ2-1	CATSDSVANEQFF
TRBV6-2/TRBV6-3	many	TRBJ1-5	CASSYYGFQHF
TRBV5-6	.	TRBJ1-5	CASSPDPGQPQHF
TRBV7-8	.	TRBJ1-2	CASSTRTGDGYTF
TRBV7-9	.	TRBJ2-1	CASSTQKGLAGYNEQFF